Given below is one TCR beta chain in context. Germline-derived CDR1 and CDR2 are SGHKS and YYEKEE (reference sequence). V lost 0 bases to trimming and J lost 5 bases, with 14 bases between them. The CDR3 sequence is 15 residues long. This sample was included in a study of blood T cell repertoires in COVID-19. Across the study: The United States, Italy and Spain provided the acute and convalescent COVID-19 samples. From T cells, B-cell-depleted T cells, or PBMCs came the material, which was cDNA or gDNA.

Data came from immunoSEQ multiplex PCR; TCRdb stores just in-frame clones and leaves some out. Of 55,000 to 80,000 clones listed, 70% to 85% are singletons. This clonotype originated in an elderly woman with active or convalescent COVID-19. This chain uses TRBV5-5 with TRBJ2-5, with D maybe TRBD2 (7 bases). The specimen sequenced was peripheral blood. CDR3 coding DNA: TGTGCCAGCAGCTTGGGCGGGGGCCTACTCGAGACCCAGTACTTC. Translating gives CASSLGGGLLETQYF.